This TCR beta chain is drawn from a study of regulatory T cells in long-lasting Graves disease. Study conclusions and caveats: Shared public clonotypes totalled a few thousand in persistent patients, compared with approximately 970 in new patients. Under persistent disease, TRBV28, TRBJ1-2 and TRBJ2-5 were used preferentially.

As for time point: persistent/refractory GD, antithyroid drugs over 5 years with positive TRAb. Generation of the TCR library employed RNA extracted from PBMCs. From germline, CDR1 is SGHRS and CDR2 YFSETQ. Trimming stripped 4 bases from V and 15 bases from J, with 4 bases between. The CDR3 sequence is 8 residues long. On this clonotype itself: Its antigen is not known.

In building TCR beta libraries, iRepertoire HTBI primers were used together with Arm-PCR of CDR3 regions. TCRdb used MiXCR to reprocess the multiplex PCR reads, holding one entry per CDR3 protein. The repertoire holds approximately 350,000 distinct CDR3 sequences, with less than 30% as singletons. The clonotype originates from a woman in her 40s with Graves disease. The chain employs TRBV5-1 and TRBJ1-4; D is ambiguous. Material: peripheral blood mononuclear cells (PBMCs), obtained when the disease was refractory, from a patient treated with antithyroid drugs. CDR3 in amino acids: CASSPVFF. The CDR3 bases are TGCGCCAGCAGCCCCGTGTTTTTT.